These T cell receptor beta chains were read from a single sample in a study of OX40 agonist ivuxolimab in advanced cancers. The protocol was immunoSEQ multiplex PCR, while the TCRdb copy is restricted to in-frame clones and leaves out a portion. The top ten hold under 20% of the sample, which has around 53,000 clones, 93% seen once. The material sequenced was CD4+ or CD8+ T cells sorted from blood, taken in a trial of the OX40 agonist ivuxolimab. The receptors derive from an adult with an advanced solid tumor such as melanoma, head and neck, liver or kidney cancer. Each CDR3 is given with its conserved first and last residue. The D gene is left open where the match is weak. Some rows have no size entry. The others give once, few or many, or a class for an expanded clone.

clone_size,v_call,d_call,j_call,cdr3_nt,cdr3_aa
.,TRBV5-6,TRBD1,TRBJ2-5,TGTGCCAGCAGTCAGACAGGGGAAGAGACCCAGTACTTC,CASSQTGEETQYF
.,TRBV4-3,.,TRBJ2-1,TGCGCCAGCAGCCAAGAGGGCACATACTACAATGAGCAGTTCTTC,CASSQEGTYYNEQFF
.,TRBV28,.,TRBJ1-5,TGTGCCAGCAGTTTTAGTCAGCCCCAGCATTTT,CASSFSQPQHF
.,TRBV10-3,TRBD2,TRBJ2-2,TGTGCCATCAGTGAGAGGCTAGCGGGAGTAGCGGGGGAGCTGTTTTTT,CAISERLAGVAGELFF
.,TRBV15,TRBD1,TRBJ2-7,TGTGCCACCAGCAGAGGGGACAGGGGAGACGAGCAGTACTTC,CATSRGDRGDEQYF
.,TRBV29-1,.,TRBJ2-3,TGCAGCGTTGATGGCGGAGATACGCAGTATTTT,CSVDGGDTQYF
.,TRBV19,.,TRBJ1-1,TGTGCCAGTAGTATTCCCCAGAACACTGAAGCTTTCTTT,CASSIPQNTEAFF
.,TRBV27,.,TRBJ2-7,TGTGCCAGCAGTTTTGGAAGCGGCTACGAGCAGTACTTC,CASSFGSGYEQYF
.,TRBV9,TRBD2,TRBJ2-3,TGTGCCAGCAGCCCCTACGAGCGGGGTACAGATACGCAGTATTTT,CASSPYERGTDTQYF
.,TRBV28,.,TRBJ2-1,TGTGCCAGCAGTTGGGCTGGTGGGAATGAGCAGTTCTTC,CASSWAGGNEQFF
few,TRBV6-5,.,TRBJ1-2,TGTGCCAGCAGTTACGAGGGGCGCCTGGGTGGCTACACCTTC,CASSYEGRLGGYTF
.,TRBV28,.,TRBJ2-2,TGTGCCAGCAGTTTTGACACCGGGGAGCTGTTTTTT,CASSFDTGELFF
.,TRBV7-9,.,TRBJ2-7,TGTGCCAGCAGCTGGGCCGACTACGAGCAGTACTTC,CASSWADYEQYF
.,TRBV9,.,TRBJ2-4,TGTGCCAGCAGCGATACGGAGGAAAACATTCAGTACTTC,CASSDTEENIQYF
few,TRBV7-2,TRBD1,TRBJ1-2,TGCGCCAGCAGCCATCACCACTCTGGACAGGGGAAGAATGGCTACACCTTC,CASSHHHSGQGKNGYTF
.,TRBV30,.,TRBJ2-7,TGTGCCTGGAGTGCTGGGCTCGAGCAGTACTTC,CAWSAGLEQYF
.,TRBV7-9,TRBD2,TRBJ2-4,TGTGCCAGCAGCCCAGCTAGCGGACTAGCCAAAAACATTCAGTACTTC,CASSPASGLAKNIQYF
once,TRBV29-1,TRBD2,TRBJ2-7,TGCAGCGTTGAAGGGAGGAGCGGGGCCTCCTACGAGCAGTACTTC,CSVEGRSGASYEQYF
.,TRBV27,.,TRBJ1-5,TGTGCCAGCAGTTTCCAGGCAGGTGACGGCAATCAGCCCCAGCATTTT,CASSFQAGDGNQPQHF
.,TRBV5-6,.,TRBJ2-3,TGTGCCAGCAGCTTGGGAGGGAGGACAGATACGCAGTATTTT,CASSLGGRTDTQYF
.,TRBV7-2,.,TRBJ2-2,TGTGCCAGCAGCTTAGGGGGGTGGGGACCCAAGAACACCGGGGAGCTGTTTTTT,CASSLGGWGPKNTGELFF
.,TRBV4-3,TRBD2,TRBJ2-1,TGCGCCAGCAGCCAGGGGGGGATTATGAATGAGCAGTTCTTC,CASSQGGIMNEQFF
.,TRBV9,TRBD2,TRBJ2-1,TGTGCCAGCAGCGAACCCGGGACTAGCGTCAATGAGCAGTTCTTC,CASSEPGTSVNEQFF
.,TRBV9,TRBD2,TRBJ2-1,TGTGCCAGCAGCGTAGATCTAGCGGGAGTACGCGAGCAGTTCTTC,CASSVDLAGVREQFF
.,TRBV25-1,TRBD2,TRBJ2-2,TGTGCCACCTATGCCGGGACTAGCTATCCCGGGGAGCTGTTTTTT,CATYAGTSYPGELFF
.,TRBV5-8,.,TRBJ2-1,TGTGCCAGCACTACTCGGGGGAAAGGGAATGAGCAGTTCTTC,CASTTRGKGNEQFF
.,TRBV27,TRBD2,TRBJ2-7,TGTGCCAGCAGTCTGAGGACTAGCGGCTACGAGCAGTACTTC,CASSLRTSGYEQYF
.,TRBV11-3,TRBD2,TRBJ2-1,TGTGCCAGCAGCTCTCCCGGGCTAGCGGGAGACAATGAGCAGTTCTTC,CASSSPGLAGDNEQFF
once,TRBV27,.,TRBJ2-1,TGTGCCAGCAGTCTGGGACTCCCCAACGCGAATGAGCAGTTCTTC,CASSLGLPNANEQFF
.,TRBV4-3,.,TRBJ1-4,TGCGCCAGCAGCCAAGAACTATCCTTTTTGGTGGGGAATGAAAAACTGTTTTTT,CASSQELSFLVGNEKLFF
.,TRBV13,.,TRBJ1-5,TGTGCCAGCAGCTTATTCGGCCAGCCCCAGCATTTT,CASSLFGQPQHF
.,TRBV19,.,TRBJ1-3,TGTGCCAGTATGAGGGGTTACGGAAACACCATATATTTT,CASMRGYGNTIYF
.,TRBV6-5,.,TRBJ1-2,TGTGCCAGCATCTCGGACTATGGCTACACCTTC,CASISDYGYTF
.,TRBV29-1,TRBD2,TRBJ2-1,TGCAGCGTCCAACTAGCGGGAGCCTATGAGCAGTTCTTC,CSVQLAGAYEQFF
.,TRBV2,.,TRBJ2-2,TGTGCCAGCTCGTGGGAGGACTTCAACACCGGGGAGCTGTTTTTT,CASSWEDFNTGELFF
.,TRBV15,.,TRBJ2-1,TGTGCCACCAGCAGAGGCGGACAGATTTACAATGAGCAGTTCTTC,CATSRGGQIYNEQFF
once,TRBV7-2,.,TRBJ2-7,TGTGCCAGCAGCTTCCAAGGTCTCGAGCAGTACTTC,CASSFQGLEQYF
.,TRBV5-4,TRBD2,TRBJ2-7,TGTGCCAGCAGCGATATAGCGGGGCCACTCGAGCAGTACTTC,CASSDIAGPLEQYF
once,TRBV28,.,TRBJ2-5,TGTGCCAGCAGTCCCATTGGCGGGGAGCAAGAGACCCAGTACTTC,CASSPIGGEQETQYF
.,TRBV5-6,.,TRBJ1-1,TGTGCCAGCAGCATCGGAAACGCTGAAGCTTTCTTT,CASSIGNAEAFF
.,TRBV4-3,.,TRBJ1-5,TGCGCCAGCAGCCAAGATTTGGGGATTCAGCCCCAGCATTTT,CASSQDLGIQPQHF
.,TRBV13,TRBD1,TRBJ2-7,TGTGCCAGCAGCCCCGACAGGGGGGACGAGCAGTACTTC,CASSPDRGDEQYF
.,TRBV2,.,TRBJ2-1,TGTGCCAGCAGGCAGGGATACAATGAGCAGTTCTTC,CASRQGYNEQFF
.,TRBV7-3,.,TRBJ1-1,TGTGCCAGCAGCTCGACACTTCACACTGAAGCTTTCTTT,CASSSTLHTEAFF
.,TRBV30,.,TRBJ2-3,TGTGCCTGGAGTCCACCCGATTACCCTGCGGAGTTGCAGTATTTT,CAWSPPDYPAELQYF